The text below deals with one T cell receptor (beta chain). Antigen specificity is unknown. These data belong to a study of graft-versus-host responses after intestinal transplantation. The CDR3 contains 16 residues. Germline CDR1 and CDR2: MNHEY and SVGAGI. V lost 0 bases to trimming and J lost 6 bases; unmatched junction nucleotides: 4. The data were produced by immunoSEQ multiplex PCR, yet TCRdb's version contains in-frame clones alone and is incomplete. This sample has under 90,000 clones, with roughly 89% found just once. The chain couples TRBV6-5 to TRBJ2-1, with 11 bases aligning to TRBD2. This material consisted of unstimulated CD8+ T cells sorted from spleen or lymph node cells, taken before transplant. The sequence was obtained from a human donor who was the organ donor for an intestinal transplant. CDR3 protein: CASSYSGLAGGNEQFF. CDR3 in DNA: TGTGCCAGCAGTTACTCCGGGCTAGCGGGGGGCAATGAGCAGTTCTTC.